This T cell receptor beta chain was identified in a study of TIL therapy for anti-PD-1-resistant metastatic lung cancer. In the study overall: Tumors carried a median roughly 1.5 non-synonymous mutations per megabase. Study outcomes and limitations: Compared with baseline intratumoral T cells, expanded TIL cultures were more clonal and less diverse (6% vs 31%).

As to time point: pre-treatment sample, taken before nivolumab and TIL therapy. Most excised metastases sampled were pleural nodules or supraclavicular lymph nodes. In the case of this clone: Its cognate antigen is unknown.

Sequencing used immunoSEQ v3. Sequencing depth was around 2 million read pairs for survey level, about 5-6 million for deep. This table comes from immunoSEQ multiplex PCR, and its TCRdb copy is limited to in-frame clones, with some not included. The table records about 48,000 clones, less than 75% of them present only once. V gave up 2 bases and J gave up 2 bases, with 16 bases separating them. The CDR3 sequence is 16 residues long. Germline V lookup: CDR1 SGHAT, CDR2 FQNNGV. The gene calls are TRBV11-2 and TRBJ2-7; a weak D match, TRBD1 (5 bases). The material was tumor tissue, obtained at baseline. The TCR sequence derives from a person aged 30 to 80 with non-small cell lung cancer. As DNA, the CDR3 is TGTGCCAGCAGCTTAAGCGTAAGCAGGGTTACCTACGAGCAGTACTTC. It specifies CASSLSVSRVTYEQYF.